Listed here is a single T cell receptor beta chain. Antigen unknown. This sample is drawn from a study of cytomegalovirus exposure and HLA in healthy donors. Findings and limits, study-wide: Researchers counted around 180 TCR beta chains as cytomegalovirus-associated.

The primer mix had 60 Vbeta and 13 Jbeta primers. Profiled with immunoSEQ multiplex PCR; TCRdb holds only in-frame clones, not every one. This sample has over 150,000 clones, with 80% to 85% found just once. The sequenced material came from PBMCs. This TCR derives from a human donor in good health.

The CDR3 is CARSLVRDTEETQYF. The CDR3 DNA follows: TGTGCCAGAAGCTTGGTGAGGGACACCGAAGAGACCCAGTACTTC. The chain is built from TRBV5-3 and TRBJ2-5; possibly TRBD1 for D (6 bases). TRBV5-3 is identified as an open reading frame with a role that is uncertain. Trimming took 0 bases from V and 3 from J, leaving 12 bases between them. The CDR3 runs to 15 residues.